This TCR beta chain was identified in a study of T cells in localized non-small cell lung cancer. TCRdb's copy holds only in-frame clones and misses some; the assay was immunoSEQ multiplex PCR. The table shows approximately 54,000 clones, with around 86% occurring only once. Trimming removed 0 bases from V and 2 bases from J; junction bases left unmatched: 9. Germline CDR1 and CDR2: SGHRS and YFSETQ. The CDR3 covers 18 residues. This receptor was obtained from a female donor older than 55 with stage II squamous cell lung carcinoma. The rearrangement joins TRBV5-1 to TRBJ2-5, with 11 positions matching TRBD2. This material consisted of peripheral blood, taken before any cancer treatment. For the CDR3, the DNA is TGCGCCAGCAGCTTGGTTTCAGGGACTAGCGGACATCAAGAGACCCAGTACTTC. It encodes CASSLVSGTSGHQETQYF.